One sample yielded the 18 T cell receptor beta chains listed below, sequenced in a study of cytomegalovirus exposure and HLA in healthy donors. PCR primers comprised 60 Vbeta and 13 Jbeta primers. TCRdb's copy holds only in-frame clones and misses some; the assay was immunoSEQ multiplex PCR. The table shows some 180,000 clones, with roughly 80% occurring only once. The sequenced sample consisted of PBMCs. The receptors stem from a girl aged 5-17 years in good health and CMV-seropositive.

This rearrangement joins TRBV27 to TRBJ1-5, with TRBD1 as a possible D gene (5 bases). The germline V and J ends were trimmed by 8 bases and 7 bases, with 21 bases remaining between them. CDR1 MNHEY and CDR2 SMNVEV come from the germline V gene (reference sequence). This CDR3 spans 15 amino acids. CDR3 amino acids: CASSGGGGNGQPQHF. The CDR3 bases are TGTGCCAGCTCTGGAGGTGGGGGGAATGGGCAGCCCCAGCATTTT.

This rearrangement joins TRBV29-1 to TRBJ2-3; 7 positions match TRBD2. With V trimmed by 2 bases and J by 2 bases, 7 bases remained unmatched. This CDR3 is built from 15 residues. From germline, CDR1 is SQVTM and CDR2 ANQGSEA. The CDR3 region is CSVEKAGSPTDTQYF. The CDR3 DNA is TGCAGCGTTGAAAAAGCGGGAAGTCCCACAGATACGCAGTATTTT.

CDR3 in DNA: TGTGCCAGCAGGCGTTGGACAGGGGGGGAGGAAAAACTGTTTTTT. It translates to CASRRWTGGEEKLFF. J is TRBJ1-4 and V is TRBV27; 10 bases fit TRBD1. This CDR3 is 15 amino acids long. The germline CDR1 and CDR2 sequences are MNHEY and SMNVEV (reference sequence). The trim removed 6 bases at V and 8 bases at J, leaving 9 bases unmatched.

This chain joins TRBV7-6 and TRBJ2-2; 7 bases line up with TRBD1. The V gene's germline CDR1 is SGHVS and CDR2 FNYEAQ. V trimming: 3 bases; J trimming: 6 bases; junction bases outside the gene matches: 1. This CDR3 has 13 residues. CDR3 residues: CASSFQGAGELFF. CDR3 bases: TGTGCCAGCAGCTTCCAGGGGGCCGGGGAGCTGTTTTTT.

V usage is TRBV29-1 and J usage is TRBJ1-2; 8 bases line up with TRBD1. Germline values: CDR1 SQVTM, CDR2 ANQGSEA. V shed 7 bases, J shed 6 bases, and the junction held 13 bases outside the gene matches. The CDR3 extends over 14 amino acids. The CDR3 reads CSGNDWTGKDGYTF. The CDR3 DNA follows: TGCAGCGGTAATGATTGGACAGGGAAGGATGGCTACACCTTC. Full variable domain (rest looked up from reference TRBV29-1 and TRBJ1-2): SAVISQKPSRDICQRGTSLTIQCQVDSQVTMMFWYRQQPGQSLTLIATANQGSEATYESGFVIDKFPISRPNLTFSTLTVSNMSPEDSSIYLCSGNDWTGKDGYTFGSGTRLTVV.

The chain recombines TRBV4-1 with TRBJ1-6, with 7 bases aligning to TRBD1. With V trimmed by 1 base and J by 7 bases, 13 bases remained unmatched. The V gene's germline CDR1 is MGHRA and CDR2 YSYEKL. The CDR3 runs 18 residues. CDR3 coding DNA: TGCGCCAGCAGCCAAGGCCTAATTAGAGGGGGCTTGAATTCACCCCTCCACTTT. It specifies CASSQGLIRGGLNSPLHF.

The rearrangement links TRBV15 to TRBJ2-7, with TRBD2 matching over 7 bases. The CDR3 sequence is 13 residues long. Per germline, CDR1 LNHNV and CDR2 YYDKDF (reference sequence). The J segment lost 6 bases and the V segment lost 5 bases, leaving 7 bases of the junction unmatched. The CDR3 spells CATSAIGGGEQYF. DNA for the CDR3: TGTGCCACCAGCGCGATTGGCGGGGGCGAGCAGTACTTC.

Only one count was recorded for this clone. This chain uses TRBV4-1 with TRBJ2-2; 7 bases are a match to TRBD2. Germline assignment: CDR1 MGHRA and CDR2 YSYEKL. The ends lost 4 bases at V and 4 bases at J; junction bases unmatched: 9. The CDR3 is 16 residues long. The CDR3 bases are TGCGCCAGCAGCCGGGAGGGGTTGGGGGGCACCGGGGAGCTGTTTTTT. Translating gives CASSREGLGGTGELFF.

The CDR3 here is CASTRTGGPTSTDTQYF. DNA of the CDR3: TGTGCCAGCACTCGGACAGGGGGTCCCACTAGCACAGATACGCAGTATTTT. V usage is TRBV27 and J usage is TRBJ2-3, with 10 bases identical to TRBD1. V was clipped by 7 bases and J by 0 bases; unmatched bases: 10. The germline CDR1 and CDR2 sequences are MNHEY and SMNVEV (reference sequence). This CDR3 spans 17 amino acids.

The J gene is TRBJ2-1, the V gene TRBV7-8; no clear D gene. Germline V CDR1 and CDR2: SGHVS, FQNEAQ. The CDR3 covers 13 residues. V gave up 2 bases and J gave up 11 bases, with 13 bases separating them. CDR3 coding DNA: TGTGCCAGCAGCTTACCCGAGTATATTCAGCAGTTCTTC. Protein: CASSLPEYIQQFF.

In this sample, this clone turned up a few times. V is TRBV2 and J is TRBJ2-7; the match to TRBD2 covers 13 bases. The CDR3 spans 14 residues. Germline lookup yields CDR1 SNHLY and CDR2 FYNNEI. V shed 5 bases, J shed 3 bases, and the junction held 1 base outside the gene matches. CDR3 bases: TGTGCCAGCAGTTGGACTAGCGGGAGCTACGAGCAGTACTTC. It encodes CASSWTSGSYEQYF.

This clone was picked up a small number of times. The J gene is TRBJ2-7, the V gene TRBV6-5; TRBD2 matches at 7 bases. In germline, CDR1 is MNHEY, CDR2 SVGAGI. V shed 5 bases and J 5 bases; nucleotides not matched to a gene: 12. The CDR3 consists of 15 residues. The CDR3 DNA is TGTGCCAGCAGTGTCTTACCTAGCGGAGACCACGAGCAGTACTTC. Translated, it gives CASSVLPSGDHEQYF.

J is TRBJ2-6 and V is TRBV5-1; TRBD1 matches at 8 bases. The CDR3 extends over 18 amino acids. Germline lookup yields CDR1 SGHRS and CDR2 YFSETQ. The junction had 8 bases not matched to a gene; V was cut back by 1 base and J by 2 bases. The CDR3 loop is CASSLLLDRATGANVLTF. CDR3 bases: TGCGCCAGCAGCTTGCTTCTGGACAGGGCAACTGGGGCCAACGTCCTGACTTTC. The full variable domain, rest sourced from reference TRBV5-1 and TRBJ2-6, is KAGVTQTPRYLIKTRGQQVTLSCSPISGHRSVSWYQQTPGQGLQFLFEYFSETQRNKGNFPGRFSGRQFSNSRSEMNVSTLELGDSALYLCASSLLLDRATGANVLTFGAGSRLTVL.

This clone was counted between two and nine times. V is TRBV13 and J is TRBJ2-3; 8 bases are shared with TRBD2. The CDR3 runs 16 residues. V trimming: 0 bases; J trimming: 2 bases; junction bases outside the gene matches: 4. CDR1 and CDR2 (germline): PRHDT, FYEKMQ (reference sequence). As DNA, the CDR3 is TGTGCCAGCAGCTTAGGCGTACTAGCGGCCACAGATACGCAGTATTTT. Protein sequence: CASSLGVLAATDTQYF.

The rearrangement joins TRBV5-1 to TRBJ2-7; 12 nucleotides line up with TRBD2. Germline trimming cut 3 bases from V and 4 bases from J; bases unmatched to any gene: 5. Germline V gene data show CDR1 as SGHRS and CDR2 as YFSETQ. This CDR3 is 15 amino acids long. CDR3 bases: TGCGCCAGCAGCTCGACTAGCGGGAGTGGGTACGAGCAGTACTTC. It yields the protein CASSSTSGSGYEQYF.

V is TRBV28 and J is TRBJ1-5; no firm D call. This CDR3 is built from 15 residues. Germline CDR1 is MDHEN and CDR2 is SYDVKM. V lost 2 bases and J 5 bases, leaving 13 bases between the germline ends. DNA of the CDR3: TGTGCCAGCAGTTTACGCCGGGCCGGGGATCAGCCCCAGCATTTT. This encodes CASSLRRAGDQPQHF.

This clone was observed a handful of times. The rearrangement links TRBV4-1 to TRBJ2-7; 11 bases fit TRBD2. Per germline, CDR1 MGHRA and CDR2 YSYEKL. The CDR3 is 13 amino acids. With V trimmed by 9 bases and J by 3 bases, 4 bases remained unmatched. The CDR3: CASATSGDYEQYF. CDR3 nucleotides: TGCGCCAGTGCGACTAGCGGGGACTACGAGCAGTACTTC.

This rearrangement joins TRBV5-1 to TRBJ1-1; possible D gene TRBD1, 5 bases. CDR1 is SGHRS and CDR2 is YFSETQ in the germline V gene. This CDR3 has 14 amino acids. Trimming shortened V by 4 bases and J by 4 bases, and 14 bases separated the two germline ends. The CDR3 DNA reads TGCGCCAGCAGCCCCCAGGGTTCCGCCACTGAAGCTTTCTTT. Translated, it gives CASSPQGSATEAFF. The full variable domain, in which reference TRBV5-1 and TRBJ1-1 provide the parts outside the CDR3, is KAGVTQTPRYLIKTRGQQVTLSCSPISGHRSVSWYQQTPGQGLQFLFEYFSETQRNKGNFPGRFSGRQFSNSRSEMNVSTLELGDSALYLCASSPQGSATEAFFGQGTRLTVV.